This entry concerns a single TCR beta chain. The junction departs from the called germline gene at one end, perhaps through a read error. Germline V CDR1 and CDR2: MNHEY, SVGAGI. The CDR3 runs to 15 residues. This entry is derived from a study of tumor-infiltrating lymphocytes in primary liver carcinoma. The overall study: Patients comprised men and women whose ages fell between 30 and 69 years.

The source material, about 19-30 mg of unsorted bulk tissue, was used to co-extract RNA and DNA. Constant-region priming of around 530 ng total RNA yielded TCR beta cDNA. Modified slightly, ARM-PCR produced TCR beta libraries over three nested multiplex PCR rounds. It was with TRBV1-TRBV30 forward primers and a C-beta reverse primer that the first two PCR rounds were run, at around 10 cycles each. TCRdb redid the calling of the multiplex PCR reads with MiXCR, one entry per CDR3 protein. The sample holds nearly 45,000 distinct CDR3 sequences; around 72% are singletons and the top ten take about 18%. The rearrangement joins TRBV6-5 to TRBJ1-2, with D perhaps TRBD1 (6 bases). The TCR was taken from a man in his forties or fifties with primary liver carcinoma and hepatitis B virus infection. The sequenced sample consisted of liver tumor tissue from sampling region 2. The subset: tumor region T2, inferior pole. CDR3 residues: CVSSPQGIANYGYTF. The DNA of the CDR3 is TGTGTCAGCAGCCCACAGGGAATCGCTAACTATGGTTACACCTTC.